This note documents a single T cell receptor (beta chain) sequence. Its matching antigen is unknown. TCRdb's copy holds only in-frame clones and misses some; the assay was immunoSEQ multiplex PCR. The table includes hundreds of thousands of clones, approximately 86% detected once. Sample treatment: roughly 19 received Ad26.COV2.S at low or high dose, single or two shots; about five received placebo; per-sample allocation not given. Sampling took place 63 days after the first vaccine or placebo injection. The CDR3 extends over 14 amino acids. V shed 2 bases and J shed 0 bases, with 7 bases lying between them. Germline V gene sequence: CDR1 MNHEY, CDR2 SVGEGT. This entry belongs to a study of Ad26.COV2.S vaccination and SARS-CoV-2 variants. Study-level findings and limits: Vaccinees showed greater spike-specific TCR breadth than placebo recipients.

Material: peripheral blood, obtained in a trial of Ad26.COV2.S vaccine versus placebo. This clonotype originated in a person aged 18-60 years who received the Ad26.COV2.S COVID-19 vaccine or a placebo. This chain links TRBV6-2 or TRBV6-3 with TRBJ1-1; D remains unclear. The CDR3 is CASSYAGMNTEAFF. In nucleotides, the CDR3 is TGTGCCAGCAGTTACGCGGGGATGAACACTGAAGCTTTCTTT.